This T cell receptor beta chain came from a study of CD4+ T cells in melanoma. Deletions cut 6 bases from V and 6 bases from J, with 26 bases between. Germline loops: CDR1 PRHDT, CDR2 FYEKMQ (reference sequence). The CDR3 consists of 18 residues. The data were produced by immunoSEQ multiplex PCR, yet TCRdb's version contains in-frame clones alone and is incomplete. The profile shows 15,000 to 20,000 clones, roughly 80% of them singletons. Notes on this clone: Its antigen is unknown.

Study-wide points: Reportedly, melanoma neoantigen-specific CD4+ T cells showed varied differentiation states.

The sample was cells from a culture (not recorded whether cultured in vitro). V and J are TRBV13 and TRBJ2-2; a possible D gene is TRBD1 (6 bases). This clonotype was obtained from a human donor with melanoma. The CDR3 sequence is CASSQIIPRDKGSGELFF. CDR3 coding DNA: TGTGCCAGCAGTCAGATTATCCCCCGGGACAAAGGGTCCGGGGAGCTGTTTTTT.